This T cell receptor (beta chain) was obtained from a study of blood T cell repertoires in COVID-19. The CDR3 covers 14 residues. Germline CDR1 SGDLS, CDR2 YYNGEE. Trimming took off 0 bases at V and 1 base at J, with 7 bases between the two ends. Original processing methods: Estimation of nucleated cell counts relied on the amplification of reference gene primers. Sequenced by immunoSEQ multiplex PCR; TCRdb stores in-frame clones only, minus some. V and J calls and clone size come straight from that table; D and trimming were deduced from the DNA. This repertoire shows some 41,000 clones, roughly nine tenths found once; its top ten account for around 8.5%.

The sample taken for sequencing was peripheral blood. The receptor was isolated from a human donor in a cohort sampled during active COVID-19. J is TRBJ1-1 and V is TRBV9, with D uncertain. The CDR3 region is CASSVDTRNTEAFF. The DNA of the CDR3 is TGTGCCAGCAGCGTAGATACCAGGAACACTGAAGCTTTCTTT.